Below, 32 T cell receptor beta chains from the same sample are listed, as sequenced in a study of cytomegalovirus exposure and HLA in healthy donors. Vbeta (60) and Jbeta (13) primers were used in the PCR. The data were produced by immunoSEQ multiplex PCR, yet TCRdb's version contains in-frame clones alone and is incomplete. The repertoire table contains 150,000 to 200,000 clones. The sample comprised PBMCs. The source of these receptors is a young man in good health and CMV-seronegative.

The V gene is TRBV11-2, the J gene TRBJ1-6; 7 positions agree with TRBD1. V shed 4 bases, J shed 9 bases, and the junction held 21 bases outside the gene matches. This CDR3 has 19 amino acids. Germline CDR1 and CDR2: SGHAT and FQNNGV. CDR3 sequence (DNA): TGTGCCAGCAGCTACGCCCCGACAGGGAAGGGGGCCTTAGGTTCACCCCTCCACTTT. This encodes CASSYAPTGKGALGSPLHF. Looking up the rest from reference TRBV11-2 and TRBJ1-6 gives the full variable domain: EAGVAQSPRYKIIEKRQSVAFWCNPISGHATLYWYQQILGQGPKLLIQFQNNGVVDDSQLPKDRFSAERLKGVDSTLKIQPAKLEDSAVYLCASSYAPTGKGALGSPLHFGNGTRLTVT.

This sequence joins TRBV7-9 and TRBJ2-3; no clear D gene. This CDR3 comprises 14 residues. CDR1 SEHNR and CDR2 FQNEAQ come from the germline V gene (reference sequence). Between the trimmed V and J ends, which lost 1 base and 0 bases, there was a span of 5 bases. In DNA, the CDR3 is TGTGCCAGCAGCTTAGGGGCTAGCACAGATACGCAGTATTTT. Translation: CASSLGASTDTQYF.

The chain carries TRBV7-9 and TRBJ2-7; tentatively, D is TRBD2 (7 bases). Germline V gene sequence: CDR1 SEHNR, CDR2 FQNEAQ (reference sequence). Trimming shortened V by 5 bases and J by 5 bases, and 19 bases separated the two germline ends. The CDR3 contains 15 residues. The CDR3 sequence is CASSKGGGHWHEQYF. CDR3 DNA sequence: TGTGCCAGCAGCAAGGGGGGGGGTCACTGGCACGAGCAGTACTTC.

The chain employs TRBV6-5 and TRBJ2-2; 8 positions match TRBD2. Trimming cost V 2 bases and J 5 bases; bases outside gene matches: 4. Germline CDR1 reads MNHEY; CDR2 reads SVGAGI. This CDR3 comprises 15 residues. The DNA of the CDR3 is TGTGCCAGCAGTTACGAGACTAGCGTAACCGGGGAGCTGTTTTTT. Its protein is CASSYETSVTGELFF.

This rearrangement joins TRBV7-2 to TRBJ2-3; 7 bases fit TRBD1. The CDR3 consists of 15 residues. Unmatched junction bases numbered 3, after V lost 1 base and J lost 2 bases. Germline V gene sequence: CDR1 SGHTA, CDR2 FQGNSA. Here the CDR3 reads CASSLEGQPTDTQYF. The CDR3 region has the DNA TGTGCCAGCAGCTTAGAGGGACAGCCCACAGATACGCAGTATTTT.

The V and J genes are TRBV6-6 and TRBJ2-1; TRBD2 matches at 12 bases. V was pared by 6 bases and J by 12 bases, with 15 bases of the junction left unmatched. Germline V gene data show CDR1 as MNHNY and CDR2 as SVGAGI (reference sequence). The length of the CDR3 is 16 residues. The chain's CDR3 is CASSLLLAGGPGGQFF. CDR3 DNA sequence: TGTGCCAGCAGCCTCCTGCTAGCGGGGGGGCCGGGTGGGCAGTTCTTC.

CDR3 nucleotide sequence: TGTGCCAGCAGCTTAGGACTAGCCAAAAACATTCAGTACTTC. Residues: CASSLGLAKNIQYF. The chain carries TRBV13 and TRBJ2-4; no firm D call. Trimming removed 0 bases from V and 0 bases from J, with 3 bases in between. The CDR3 has 14 amino acids. Germline CDR1 and CDR2: PRHDT and FYEKMQ (reference sequence). Drawing the rest from reference TRBV13 and TRBJ2-4, the complete variable domain is AAGVIQSPRHLIKEKRETATLKCYPIPRHDTVYWYQQGPGQDPQFLISFYEKMQSDKGSIPDRFSAQQFSDYHSELNMSSLELGDSALYFCASSLGLAKNIQYFGAGTRLSVL.

This chain joins TRBV19 and TRBJ2-1, with 16 bases aligning to TRBD2. CDR3 size: 17 residues. Germline lookup yields CDR1 LNHDA and CDR2 SQIVND (reference sequence). With V trimmed by 5 bases and J by 8 bases, 9 bases remained unmatched. The CDR3 protein is CASSPPGLAGGPDEQFF. CDR3 in DNA: TGTGCCAGTAGTCCACCGGGACTAGCGGGAGGGCCGGATGAGCAGTTCTTC.

The chain uses TRBV28 and TRBJ2-3; TRBD2 is a possible D gene (6 bases). This CDR3 spans 14 amino acids. V was clipped by 3 bases and J by 4 bases, with 11 bases between them. The germline V gene encodes CDR1 MDHEN and CDR2 SYDVKM. CDR3 coding DNA: TGTGCCAGCAGTTTCGGCGGGATCGCAGATACGCAGTATTTT. It specifies CASSFGGIADTQYF.

V and J are TRBV5-1 and TRBJ2-7, with 10 bases aligning to TRBD2. The CDR3 has 20 amino acids. The germline V gene encodes CDR1 SGHRS and CDR2 YFSETQ. J gave up 2 bases and V 1 base, and 18 bases lay outside the gene matches. The CDR3 DNA sequence: TGCGCCAGCAGCTTGTATTGGCTTTCGGCTAGCGGGAGTCGGGCCTACGAGCAGTACTTC. This codes for CASSLYWLSASGSRAYEQYF. Filled out from reference TRBV5-1 and TRBJ2-7, the complete variable domain reads KAGVTQTPRYLIKTRGQQVTLSCSPISGHRSVSWYQQTPGQGLQFLFEYFSETQRNKGNFPGRFSGRQFSNSRSEMNVSTLELGDSALYLCASSLYWLSASGSRAYEQYFGPGTRLTVT.

The V and J genes are TRBV18 and TRBJ1-3, with unresolved D. The CDR3 has 13 amino acids. Germline loops: CDR1 KGHSH, CDR2 LQKENI. V lost 6 bases and J 4 bases, leaving 10 bases between the germline ends. The CDR3, as DNA: TGTGCCAGCTCGGAGGTTTCCGGAAACACCATATATTTT. Translation: CASSEVSGNTIYF.

The J gene is TRBJ1-6, the V gene TRBV4-1; TRBD1 might be the D (5 bases). The CDR3 is 14 amino acids. Per germline, CDR1 MGHRA and CDR2 YSYEKL. The germline V and J ends were trimmed by 1 base and 7 bases, with 8 bases remaining between them. The CDR3 here is CASSQGGGNSPLHF. CDR3 sequence (DNA): TGCGCCAGCAGCCAAGGGGGCGGAAATTCACCCCTCCACTTT.

This sequence joins TRBV7-6 and TRBJ2-7; no clear D gene. Germline values: CDR1 SGHVS, CDR2 FNYEAQ. The CDR3 totals 13 residues. V was cut by 1 base and J by 6 bases, with 10 bases left in between. The CDR3 loop is CASSLGSRSEQYF. The DNA of the CDR3 is TGTGCCAGCAGCTTAGGATCGAGGTCCGAGCAGTACTTC.

The genes are TRBV12-5 and TRBJ2-5; TRBD1 matches 7 bases. Germline V gives CDR1 LGHNT, CDR2 FRNRAP. Trimming removed 3 bases from V and 4 bases from J; junction bases left unmatched: 14. The CDR3 extends over 17 amino acids. For the CDR3, the DNA is TGTGCTAGTGGTTTCGCCCCACACACAGGGGTAGGAGAGACCCAGTACTTC. Protein: CASGFAPHTGVGETQYF.

The chain links TRBV13 to TRBJ2-1; 11 bases are a match to TRBD2. CDR1 and CDR2 from the germline V gene are PRHDT and FYEKMQ (reference sequence). CDR3 length: 15 residues. Trimming cost V 4 bases and J 2 bases; bases outside gene matches: 1. This CDR3 is CASSSGLAAYNEQFF. CDR3 coding DNA: TGTGCCAGCAGCTCGGGACTAGCGGCCTACAATGAGCAGTTCTTC.

The chain's CDR3 is CASLLWSTTPKEQYF. DNA of the CDR3: TGTGCCAGCCTCTTGTGGAGTACTACTCCTAAAGAGCAGTACTTC. The rearrangement joins TRBV5-6 to TRBJ2-7; D not certain. The CDR3 sequence is 15 residues long. The V end was cut by 7 bases, the J end by 7 bases, with 24 bases between. Germline V gene lookup returns CDR1 SGHDT and CDR2 YYEEEE.

The V and J genes are TRBV5-1 and TRBJ2-1; D is perhaps TRBD1 (5 bases). V gave up 0 bases and J gave up 2 bases, with 9 bases separating them. Germline loops: CDR1 SGHRS, CDR2 YFSETQ. This CDR3 comprises 15 residues. For the CDR3, the DNA is TGCGCCAGCAGCTTGGGTAGGGGAACCTACAATGAGCAGTTCTTC. Protein sequence: CASSLGRGTYNEQFF.

J is TRBJ2-1 and V is TRBV11-2, with 8 bases lining up with TRBD1. The CDR3 contains 15 residues. Germline V gene sequence: CDR1 SGHAT, CDR2 FQNNGV. J lost 7 bases, V lost 6 bases, and 11 bases had no gene match. CDR3 DNA sequence: TGTGCCAGCAGGTCCTGGCAGGGGGCGCGAAATGAGCAGTTCTTC. Its protein product is CASRSWQGARNEQFF.

The chain uses TRBV5-1 and TRBJ2-7, with TRBD1 identical over 12 bases. V dropped 4 bases and J dropped 6; count of bases not matched to a gene: 11. The CDR3 spans 16 residues. Germline values: CDR1 SGHRS, CDR2 YFSETQ. CDR3 sequence (DNA): TGCGCCAGCAGCGGGACAGGGGGCGCTTCCCATAGCGAGCAGTACTTC. Translated, it gives CASSGTGGASHSEQYF.

The chain uses TRBV28 and TRBJ1-4; 8 bases are shared with TRBD1. Germline V gene lookup returns CDR1 MDHEN and CDR2 SYDVKM. CDR3 length: 15 residues. V was pared by 6 bases and J by 2 bases, with 5 bases of the junction left unmatched. In DNA form, the CDR3 reads TGTGCCAGCAGCTCCTACAGGGGGACTAATGAAAAACTGTTTTTT. Translated, it gives CASSSYRGTNEKLFF. The full variable domain, with the rest looked up from reference TRBV28 and TRBJ1-4, is DVKVTQSSRYLVKRTGEKVFLECVQDMDHENMFWYRQDPGLGLRLIYFSYDVKMKEKGDIPEGYSVSREKKERFSLILESASTNQTSMYLCASSSYRGTNEKLFFGSGTQLSVL.

The chain links TRBV19 to TRBJ2-1; 10 nucleotides line up with TRBD2. The germline V gene encodes CDR1 LNHDA and CDR2 SQIVND (reference sequence). This CDR3 is 16 amino acids long. The junction had 6 bases not matched to a gene; V was cut back by 1 base and J by 6 bases. CDR3 region: CASSIGSGRAINEQFF. CDR3 bases: TGTGCCAGTAGTATAGGAAGCGGGAGGGCCATCAATGAGCAGTTCTTC.

The gene calls are TRBV6-6 and TRBJ2-7; a weak D match, TRBD2 (6 bases). Germline values: CDR1 MNHNY, CDR2 SVGAGI (reference sequence). Trimming stripped 0 bases from V and 2 bases from J, with 14 bases between. This CDR3 spans 16 amino acids. The CDR3 spells CASSYSRGGPTYEQYF. The CDR3 DNA sequence: TGTGCCAGCAGTTACTCGCGGGGCGGGCCTACCTACGAGCAGTACTTC.

The chain couples TRBV18 to TRBJ2-5; D not resolved. The germline V gene has CDR1 KGHSH and CDR2 LQKENI. Trimming pared 5 bases from V and 0 bases from J, leaving 4 bases between. This CDR3 comprises 12 residues. In DNA form, the CDR3 reads TGTGCCAGCTCAGGCAACCAAGAGACCCAGTACTTC. It codes for CASSGNQETQYF.

V is TRBV4-1 and J is TRBJ2-5, with D possibly being TRBD1 (5 bases). V lost 2 bases to trimming and J lost 5 bases, with 9 bases between them. Germline values: CDR1 MGHRA, CDR2 YSYEKL. This CDR3 contains 13 residues. DNA of the CDR3: TGCGCCAGCAGCCAAACCAGGGTGGAGACCCAGTACTTC. Its protein is CASSQTRVETQYF.

The gene calls are TRBV30 and TRBJ1-2; 12 positions match TRBD1. From germline, CDR1 is GTSNPN and CDR2 SVGIG (reference sequence). The CDR3 is made up of 13 amino acids. In nucleotides, the CDR3 is TGTGCAGGCCCGGGGACAGGGGGCGCCTCCTACACCTTC. It translates to CAGPGTGGASYTF. Complete variable domain (other parts from reference TRBV30 and TRBJ1-2): SQTIHQWPATLVQPVGSPLSLECTVEGTSNPNLYWYRQAAGRGLQLLFYSVGIGQISSEVPQNLSASRPQDRQFILSSKKLLLSDSGFYLCAGPGTGGASYTFGSGTRLTVV.

V usage is TRBV10-2 and J usage is TRBJ2-2; a possible D gene is TRBD1 (6 bases). CDR1 and CDR2 from the germline V gene are WSHSY and SAAADI. Trimming removed 5 bases at V and 3 bases at J, with 13 bases between. This CDR3 has 15 amino acids. The CDR3 coding sequence is TGCGCCAGCAGTCCCCCAGGGGCCGACACCGGGGAGCTGTTTTTT. Translated, it gives CASSPPGADTGELFF.

The chain couples TRBV9 to TRBJ1-1; tentative D call: TRBD1 (5 bases). V lost 3 bases and J lost 1, with 16 bases in between. This CDR3 is 16 amino acids long. CDR1 SGDLS and CDR2 YYNGEE come from the germline V gene. The CDR3, as DNA: TGTGCCAGCAGCGCTTTGGGGGGAGGGGCGAACACTGAAGCTTTCTTT. Its translation: CASSALGGGANTEAFF.

V is TRBV2 and J is TRBJ2-3; TRBD2 agrees at 9 bases. Germline CDR1 SNHLY, CDR2 FYNNEI. This CDR3 comprises 13 residues. After removal of 8 bases from V and 1 base from J, the junction contained 1 base not matched to a gene. In DNA, the CDR3 is TGTGCCAGCCGGACTAGCGGCACAGATACGCAGTATTTT. Amino acid sequence: CASRTSGTDTQYF.

This chain joins TRBV11-3 and TRBJ2-1; 7 bases line up with TRBD2. The V gene end was trimmed by 0 bases and the J gene end by 4 bases; junction bases not matched to a gene: 9. The germline V gene encodes CDR1 SGHNT and CDR2 YENEEA. There are 17 residues in the CDR3. The DNA for the CDR3 is TGTGCCAGCAGCTTAGATTTAACTAGCGAAGGGTACAATGAGCAGTTCTTC. Encoded protein: CASSLDLTSEGYNEQFF.

The chain carries TRBV11-2 and TRBJ2-7, with TRBD1 identical over 8 bases. The CDR3 sequence is 13 residues long. After removal of 5 bases from V and 4 bases from J, the junction contained 4 bases not matched to a gene. Germline assignment: CDR1 SGHAT and CDR2 FQNNGV. The CDR3 DNA is TGTGCCAGCAGCCGGAACAGGGGGTACGAGCAGTACTTC. Translated: CASSRNRGYEQYF.

This rearrangement joins TRBV5-6 to TRBJ1-6, with a possible D match to TRBD1 (5 bases). Germline CDR1 SGHDT, CDR2 YYEEEE. This CDR3 is built from 18 residues. V was cut by 3 bases and J by 5 bases, with 21 bases left in between. The CDR3 reads CASSSPARASYNNSPLHF. CDR3 nucleotide sequence: TGTGCCAGCAGCTCCCCGGCCAGGGCCTCCTATAATAATTCACCCCTCCACTTT.

V and J are TRBV11-2 and TRBJ1-1; D may be TRBD1 (5 bases). There are 13 residues in the CDR3. CDR1 SGHAT and CDR2 FQNNGV come from the germline V gene. The V end lost 8 bases, the J end lost 3 bases, and 13 bases lay between the germline ends. CDR3 sequence reads: CASLRGLDTEAFF. The CDR3 nucleotides read TGTGCCAGCCTTAGGGGATTGGACACTGAAGCTTTCTTT. Using reference TRBV11-2 and TRBJ1-1 for the parts outside the CDR3, the full variable domain is EAGVAQSPRYKIIEKRQSVAFWCNPISGHATLYWYQQILGQGPKLLIQFQNNGVVDDSQLPKDRFSAERLKGVDSTLKIQPAKLEDSAVYLCASLRGLDTEAFFGQGTRLTVV.